The 10 T cell receptor beta chains below all came from one sample that was sequenced in a study of liver allograft versus peripheral blood T cells. Study-wide background: The authors compared T cell receptor repertoires in transplanted livers with recipients' peripheral blood repertoires.

TCRdb passed the reads through MiXCR, listing each CDR3 protein once. This table has 3,500 to 4,000 distinct CDR3 sequences, around a fifth appearing once. These receptors came from a human patient who had a liver transplant. Some of these T cells may belong to the graft donor.

The chain has TRBV19 and TRBJ1-1, with unresolved D. V shed 6 bases and J shed 7 bases, with 12 bases lying between them. Germline assignment: CDR1 LNHDA and CDR2 SQIVND (reference sequence). The CDR3 is 12 residues long. The CDR3 DNA follows: TGTGCCAGTAGATCAGAGGCGCTTGAAGCTTTCTTT. It encodes CASRSEALEAFF.

V is TRBV5-5 and J is TRBJ1-2; weak D call: TRBD1 (6 bases). The CDR3 is 15 residues long. Trimming stripped 2 bases from V and 1 base from J, with 12 bases between. Germline V lookup: CDR1 SGHKS, CDR2 YYEKEE (reference sequence). The CDR3 loop is CASSLSGRGNYGYTF. In nucleotides, the CDR3 is TGTGCCAGCAGCTTATCTGGCAGGGGTAACTATGGCTACACCTTC.

Remarks on this clonotype: A single base is all that separates this from a far larger clone, so a read error is likely. The V and J genes are TRBV10-3 and TRBJ1-2, with D hard to call. Germline V gene lookup returns CDR1 ENHRY and CDR2 SYGVKD. This CDR3 contains 12 residues. CDR3 coding DNA: TGTGCCAGCAGTGGCGGAAACTATGACTACACCTTC. This translates into CASSGGNYDYTF.

A few counts support this clonotype. The chain couples TRBV30 to TRBJ2-2; D may be TRBD2 (6 bases). Trimming took off 2 bases at V and 7 bases at J, with 23 bases between the two ends. The CDR3 is 17 amino acids. CDR1 and CDR2 from the germline V gene are GTSNPN and SVGIG (reference sequence). The DNA for the CDR3 is TGTGCCTGGAGTCCCCGGAGAGGCCGGGAGTATGACGGGGAGCTGTTTTTT. Translated, it gives CAWSPRRGREYDGELFF. The whole variable domain, filled in from reference TRBV30 and TRBJ2-2, reads SQTIHQWPATLVQPVGSPLSLECTVEGTSNPNLYWYRQAAGRGLQLLFYSVGIGQISSEVPQNLSASRPQDRQFILSSKKLLLSDSGFYLCAWSPRRGREYDGELFFGEGSRLTVL.

This chain connects TRBV28 to TRBJ2-1, with 10 bases fitting TRBD1. This CDR3 region has 14 residues. The V gene's germline CDR1 is MDHEN and CDR2 SYDVKM. The ends lost 4 bases at V and 6 bases at J; junction bases unmatched: 3. CDR3 nucleotides: TGTGCCAGCAGTTCGGGACAGGGGCGCAATGAGCAGTTCTTC. Translating it yields CASSSGQGRNEQFF.

By proportion, this clonotype is medium-sized. The gene calls are TRBV3-1 and TRBJ1-4; D possibly corresponds to TRBD1 (6 bases). Germline CDR1 is LGHDT and CDR2 is YNNKEL (reference sequence). Trimming left V 0 bases short and J 6 bases short, with 17 bases between. The CDR3 is 17 residues long. The CDR3 coding sequence is TGTGCCAGCAGCCAAGATAGCAGGGGAGGAAAGGATGAAAAACTGTTTTTT. It yields the protein CASSQDSRGGKDEKLFF.

This clonotype was observed a few times. This chain links TRBV2 with TRBJ1-5; D may be TRBD1 (6 bases). Germline V gene data show CDR1 as SNHLY and CDR2 as FYNNEI. Trimming shortened V by 6 bases and J by 0 bases, and 15 bases separated the two germline ends. The CDR3 extends over 16 amino acids. DNA of the CDR3: TGTGCCAGCAGGGGGGGCAGGGTCGTTAGCAATCAGCCCCAGCATTTT. This translates into CASRGGRVVSNQPQHF.

This clonotype was seen a single time. With only one base between it and a far larger clone, this is likely a read error. The CDR3 nucleotides read TGTACCAGCTCCCCCGGGACAGACTACGAGCAGTACTTC. Protein product: CTSSPGTDYEQYF. This rearrangement joins TRBV6-2 or TRBV6-3 to TRBJ2-7, with 7 bases matching TRBD1. Germline CDR1 and CDR2: MNHEY and SVGEGT. This CDR3 has 13 amino acids.

By its share, this clonotype is medium-sized. The rearrangement joins TRBV28 to TRBJ1-2; TRBD1 aligns across 9 bases. This CDR3 region has 15 residues. Germline V CDR1 and CDR2: MDHEN, SYDVKM. Trimming cost V 2 bases and J 2 bases; bases outside gene matches: 3. CDR3 DNA: TGTGCCAGCAGTTTAAGGGGACAGGGAAACTATGGCTACACCTTC. It specifies CASSLRGQGNYGYTF.

This clonotype ranks as medium-sized (0.01 to 0.1%). The chain has TRBV14 and TRBJ2-5, with unresolved D. The ends were cut back, 4 bases at V and 4 bases at J, with 13 bases in the middle. Germline V lookup: CDR1 SGHDN, CDR2 FVKESK. The CDR3 loop spans 14 amino acids. The CDR3 spells CASSPIGLGETQYF. The CDR3 coding sequence is TGTGCCAGCAGCCCCATAGGCCTTGGAGAGACCCAGTACTTC.